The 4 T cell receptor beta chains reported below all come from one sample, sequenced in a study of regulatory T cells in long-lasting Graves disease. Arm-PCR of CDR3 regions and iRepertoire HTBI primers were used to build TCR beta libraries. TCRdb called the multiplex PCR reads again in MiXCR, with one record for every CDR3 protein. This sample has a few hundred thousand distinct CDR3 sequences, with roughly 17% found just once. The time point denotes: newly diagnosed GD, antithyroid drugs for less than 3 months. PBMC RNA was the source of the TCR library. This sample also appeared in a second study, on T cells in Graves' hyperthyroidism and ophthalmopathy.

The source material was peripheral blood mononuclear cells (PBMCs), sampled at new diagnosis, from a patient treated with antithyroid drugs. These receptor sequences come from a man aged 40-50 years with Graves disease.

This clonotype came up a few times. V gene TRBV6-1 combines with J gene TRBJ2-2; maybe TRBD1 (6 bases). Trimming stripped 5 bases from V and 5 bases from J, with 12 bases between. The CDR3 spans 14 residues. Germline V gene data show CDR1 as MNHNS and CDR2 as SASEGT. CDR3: CASSKTGHTGELFF. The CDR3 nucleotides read TGTGCCAGCAGTAAGACAGGTCATACCGGGGAGCTGTTTTTT.

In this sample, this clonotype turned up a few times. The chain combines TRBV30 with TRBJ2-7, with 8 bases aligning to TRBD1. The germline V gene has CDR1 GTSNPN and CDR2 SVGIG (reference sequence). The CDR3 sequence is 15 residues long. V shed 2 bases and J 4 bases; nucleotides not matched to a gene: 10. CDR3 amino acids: CAWSFRDRRFYEQYF. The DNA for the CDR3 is TGTGCCTGGAGTTTCCGGGACAGGAGATTTTACGAGCAGTACTTC.

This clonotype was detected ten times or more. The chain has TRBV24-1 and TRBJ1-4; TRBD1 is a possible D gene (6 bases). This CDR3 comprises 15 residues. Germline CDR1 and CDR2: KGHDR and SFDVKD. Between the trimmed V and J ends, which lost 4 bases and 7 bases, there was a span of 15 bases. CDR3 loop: CATSDRGTRCEKLFF. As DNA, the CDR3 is TGTGCCACCAGTGACCGGGGGACAAGGTGTGAAAAACTGTTTTTT.

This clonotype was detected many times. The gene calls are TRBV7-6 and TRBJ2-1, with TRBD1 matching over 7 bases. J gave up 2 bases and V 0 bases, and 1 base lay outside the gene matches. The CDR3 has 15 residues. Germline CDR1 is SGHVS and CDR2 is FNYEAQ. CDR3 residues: CASSLAGQTYNEQFF. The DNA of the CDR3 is TGTGCCAGCAGCTTAGCGGGACAGACCTACAATGAGCAGTTCTTC.